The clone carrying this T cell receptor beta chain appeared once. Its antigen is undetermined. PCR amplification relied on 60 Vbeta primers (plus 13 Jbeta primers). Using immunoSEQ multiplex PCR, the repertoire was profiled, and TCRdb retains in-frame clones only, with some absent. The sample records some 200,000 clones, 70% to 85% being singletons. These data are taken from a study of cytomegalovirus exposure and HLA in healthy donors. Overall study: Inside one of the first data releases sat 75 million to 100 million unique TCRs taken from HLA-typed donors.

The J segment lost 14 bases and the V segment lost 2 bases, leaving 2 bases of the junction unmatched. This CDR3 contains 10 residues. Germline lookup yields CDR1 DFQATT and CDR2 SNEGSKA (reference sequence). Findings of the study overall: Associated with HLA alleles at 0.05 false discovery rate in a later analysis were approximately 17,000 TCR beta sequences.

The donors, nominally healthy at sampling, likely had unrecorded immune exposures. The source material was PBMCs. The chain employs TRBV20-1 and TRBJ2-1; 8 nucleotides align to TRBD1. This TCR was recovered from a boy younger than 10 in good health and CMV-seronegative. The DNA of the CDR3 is TGCAGTGCTAGATCGGACAGGGAGTTCTTC. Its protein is CSARSDREFF.